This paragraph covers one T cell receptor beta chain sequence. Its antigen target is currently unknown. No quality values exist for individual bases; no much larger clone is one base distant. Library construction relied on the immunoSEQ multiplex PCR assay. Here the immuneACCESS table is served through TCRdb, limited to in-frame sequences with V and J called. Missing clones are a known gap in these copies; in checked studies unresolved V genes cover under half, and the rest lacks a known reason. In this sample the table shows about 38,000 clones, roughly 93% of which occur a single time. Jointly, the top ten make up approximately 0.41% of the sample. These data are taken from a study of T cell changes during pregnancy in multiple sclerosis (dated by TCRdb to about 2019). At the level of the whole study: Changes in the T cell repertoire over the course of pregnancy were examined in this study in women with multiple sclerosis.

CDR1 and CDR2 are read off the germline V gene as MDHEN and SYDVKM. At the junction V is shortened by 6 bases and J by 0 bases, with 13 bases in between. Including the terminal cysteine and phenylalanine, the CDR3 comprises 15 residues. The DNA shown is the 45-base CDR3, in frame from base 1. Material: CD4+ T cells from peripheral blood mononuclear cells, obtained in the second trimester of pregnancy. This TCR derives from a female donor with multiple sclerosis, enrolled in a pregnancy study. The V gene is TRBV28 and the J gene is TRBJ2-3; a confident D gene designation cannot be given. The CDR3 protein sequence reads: CASSPLQYSTDTQYF. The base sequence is TGTGCCAGCAGCCCTCTCCAGTATAGCACAGATACGCAGTATTTT.